The rows below give T cell receptor beta chains drawn from one sample of a study of regulatory T cells. Measured with immunoSEQ multiplex PCR; TCRdb has only the in-frame clones, and not every one. The data hold 17,000 or so clones, with roughly 90% observed a single time. Material: CD8+ T cells sorted from blood. The receptors originated from a person aged 18 to 29 with CD3G deficiency. Each CDR3 is given with its conserved first and last residue. A D gene is named only where the DNA matches it firmly. Size is omitted from some rows. Given values are once, few, many or a class for expanded clones.

>TRBD1|TRBV5-8|-|TRBJ2-3
TGTGCCAGCAGCTTGGAGGACAGGGCCACCGCAGATACGCAGTATTTT
CASSLEDRATADTQYF
>-|TRBV6-5|-|TRBJ2-5
TGTGCCAGCAGTTCGCCTCAAGAGACCCAGTACTTC
CASSSPQETQYF
>TRBD1|TRBV4-3|-|TRBJ2-7
TGCGCCAGCAGCCAAGTTACAGGGGGCAGGAGGTACGAGCAGTACTTC
CASSQVTGGRRYEQYF
>-|TRBV19|-|TRBJ1-1
TGTGCCAGTAGTACCTCCGTGGGCACTGAAGCTTTCTTT
CASSTSVGTEAFF
>TRBD1|TRBV28|-|TRBJ2-7
TGTGCCAGCAGCCTCAGGGGGCCGCAGGAGCAGTACTTC
CASSLRGPQEQYF
>-|TRBV6-6|-|TRBJ1-6
TGTGCCAGCAGTTATCTGGTAAGGGTGAGAAATTCACCCCTCCACTTT
CASSYLVRVRNSPLHF
>TRBD1|TRBV30|-|TRBJ1-1
TGTGCCTGGAGTCGCCCCGGGACAGGCGCTTTCTTT
CAWSRPGTGAFF
>-|TRBV27|-|TRBJ2-7
TGTGCCAGCAGTCCCTCTGGGCGGGGATACGAGCAGTACTTC
CASSPSGRGYEQYF
>TRBD2|TRBV4-1|-|TRBJ2-3
TGCGCCAGCAGCCAAACGGGACTAGCTTCAGATACGCAGTATTTT
CASSQTGLASDTQYF
>-|TRBV7-8|-|TRBJ1-6
TGTGCCAGCAGCTCCGGGGTTAATTCACCCCTCCACTTT
CASSSGVNSPLHF
>-|TRBV11-2|-|TRBJ1-6
TGTGCCAGCAGCAAAGAATTGGGTCTGACCCGCAATTCACCCCTCCACTTT
CASSKELGLTRNSPLHF
>TRBD1|TRBV6-1|-|TRBJ2-7
TGTGCCAGCAGTGATCTATCCCGGGACAGGTCTTGGGGCGAGCAGTACTTC
CASSDLSRDRSWGEQYF
>-|TRBV7-9|-|TRBJ1-2
TGTGCCAGCAGACCCTCAGGGGCCCTTATTGATGGCTACACCTTC
CASRPSGALIDGYTF
>TRBD1|TRBV5-4|-|TRBJ1-2
TGTGCCAGCAGCTCTCCCACCGACAGGGGGCTGAATGGCTACACCTTC
CASSSPTDRGLNGYTF
>TRBD1|TRBV7-3|-|TRBJ2-1
TGTGCCAGCACCTGGGGACAGGGTATTTTGGATGAGCAGTTCTTC
CASTWGQGILDEQFF
>TRBD1|TRBV19|-|TRBJ1-2
TGTGCCAGTACCTCAGGGGGCAGCTATGGCTACACCTTC
CASTSGGSYGYTF
>TRBD2|TRBV5-4|-|TRBJ2-2
TGTGCCAGCAGCTTGGGAGCGGGGGCCGGGGAGCTGTTTTTT
CASSLGAGAGELFF
>TRBD2|TRBV9|-|TRBJ2-3
TGTGCCAGCAGTGGCAGCGGGGCAGGTACGCAGTATTTT
CASSGSGAGTQYF
>-|TRBV6-5|-|TRBJ1-1
TGTGCCAGCGGATTCGGGGGGCTCACTGAAGCTTTCTTT
CASGFGGLTEAFF
>TRBD1|TRBV2|-|TRBJ1-2
TGTGCCAGCAGTGAAGCGGAGACAGGGGTCTATGGCTACACCTTC
CASSEAETGVYGYTF
>-|TRBV7-9|-|TRBJ2-5
TGTGCCAGCAGCCAAAAATACCAGGAGACCCAGTACTTC
CASSQKYQETQYF
>TRBD1|TRBV5-6|few|TRBJ1-1
TGTGCCAGCAGCTTGGGGACAGGAACTGAAGCTTTCTTT
CASSLGTGTEAFF
>-|TRBV28|-|TRBJ2-1
TGTGCCAGCAGTTTCATAGGACACCAGCAGTTCTTC
CASSFIGHQQFF
>-|TRBV27|-|TRBJ2-5
TGTGCCAGCAGTTTATCCCCCGACCTAATTCAAGAGACCCAGTACTTC
CASSLSPDLIQETQYF
>TRBD1|TRBV9|-|TRBJ1-6
TGTGCCAGCAGCGTTGGCAGGGGGCTTTCACCCCTCCACTTT
CASSVGRGLSPLHF
>-|TRBV11-2|-|TRBJ1-6
TGTGCCAGCAGCTTAGAGGGAGAGAATTCACCCCTCCACTTT
CASSLEGENSPLHF
>-|TRBV4-1|-|TRBJ2-1
TGTGCCAGCAGCCTAGGACTTGAGCAGTTCTTC
CASSLGLEQFF
>-|TRBV2|-|TRBJ1-4
TGTGCCAGCAGTTTTAGCCGGGCCCAGGGCCCATTATCAACTAATGAAAAACTGTTTTTT
CASSFSRAQGPLSTNEKLFF
>TRBD2|TRBV13|once|TRBJ2-5
TGTGCCAGCAGATCCACCGGGACTAGACGAGAGACCCAGTACTTC
CASRSTGTRRETQYF
>TRBD2|TRBV29-1|once|TRBJ2-2
TGCAGCGCCCCGGGGGGGAGCGGGGAGCTGTTTTTT
CSAPGGSGELFF
>TRBD1|TRBV13|-|TRBJ2-1
TGTGCCAGCAGCTACCGGGACAGGGGGACCAATGAGCAGTTCTTC
CASSYRDRGTNEQFF
>-|TRBV23-1|-|TRBJ2-3
TGCGCCAGCACCACTAAGGGGGGAGTGGCAGATACGCAGTATTTT
CASTTKGGVADTQYF
>-|TRBV7-9|-|TRBJ1-2
TGTGCCAGCAGCTTAGCCGGGTCGGGCAGAAATGGCTACACCTTC
CASSLAGSGRNGYTF
>-|TRBV4-1|-|TRBJ2-1
TGCGCCAGCAGCCTGGCCCAACAGGGCAATGAGCAGTTCTTC
CASSLAQQGNEQFF
>TRBD1|TRBV19|-|TRBJ1-1
TGTGCCAGTAGTCACCCACAGGGGTACACTGAAGCTTTCTTT
CASSHPQGYTEAFF
>-|TRBV12-2|once|TRBJ1-2
TGTGCAAGTCGACACCGGGCCTTCTTTCATCACAACTATGGCTACACCTTC
CASRHRAFFHHNYGYTF
>TRBD1|TRBV11-2|once|TRBJ1-2
TGTGCCAGCAGCCCCGGGAAGGGGGCGTTCTATGGCTACACCTTC
CASSPGKGAFYGYTF
>-|TRBV6-5|-|TRBJ1-1
TGTGCCAGCAGTTATGGGACGGTTAACACTGAAGCTTTCTTT
CASSYGTVNTEAFF
>TRBD2|TRBV6-1|-|TRBJ2-3
TGTGCCAGCACCCGAGGGGACTATAGCACAGATACGCAGTATTTT
CASTRGDYSTDTQYF
>-|TRBV4-1|-|TRBJ2-7
TGCGCCAGCAGCCATGTGTCGGATGATAAGCTCTACGAGCAGTACTTC
CASSHVSDDKLYEQYF
>-|TRBV6-6|-|TRBJ2-6
TGTGCCAGCACCCAGTTTTCTGGGGCCAACGTCCTGACTTTC
CASTQFSGANVLTF
>TRBD2|TRBV6-4|once|TRBJ2-3
TGTGCCAGCAGCCCAAGAAGTAGCGGGGGGCCTTATCGCACAGATACGCAGTATTTT
CASSPRSSGGPYRTDTQYF
>-|TRBV21-1|-|TRBJ1-2
TGTGCCAGCAGCAAAGCTGGTCGGGAAGCTAACTATGGCTACACCTTC
CASSKAGREANYGYTF
>TRBD2|TRBV4-1|-|TRBJ2-5
TGCGCCAGCAGCCAAGTTGGGCCGGGGGGACAAGAGACCCAGTACTTC
CASSQVGPGGQETQYF
>-|TRBV1|-|TRBJ1-5
TGCGCCAGCAGCCAAGAGTCGTTGGACCCAACTTATACCCAGCATTTT
CASSQESLDPTYTQHF
>TRBD1|TRBV30|-|TRBJ1-1
TGTGCCTGGGGGGACAGCCTCACTGAAGCTTTCTTT
CAWGDSLTEAFF
>-|TRBV10-2|-|TRBJ2-1
TGCGCCAGCAGCGCCCTTGGGGGCAATGAGCAGTTCTTC
CASSALGGNEQFF
>-|TRBV30|-|TRBJ2-3
TGTGCCTGGAGTGGACAGAGCACAGATACGCAGTATTTT
CAWSGQSTDTQYF
>TRBD2|TRBV6-1|-|TRBJ2-7
TGTGCCAGCAGTGAAAGGTCTAGCGGGAGCCACGAGCAGTACTTC
CASSERSSGSHEQYF